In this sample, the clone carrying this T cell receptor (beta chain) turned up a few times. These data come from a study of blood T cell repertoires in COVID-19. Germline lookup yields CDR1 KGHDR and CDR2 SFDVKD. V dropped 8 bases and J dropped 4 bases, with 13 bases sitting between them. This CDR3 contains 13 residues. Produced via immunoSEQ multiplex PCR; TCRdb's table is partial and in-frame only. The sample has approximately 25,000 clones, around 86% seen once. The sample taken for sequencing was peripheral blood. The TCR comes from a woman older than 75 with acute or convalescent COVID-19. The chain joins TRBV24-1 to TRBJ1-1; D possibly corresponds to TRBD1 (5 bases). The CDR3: CATTPGRGTEAFF. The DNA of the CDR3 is TGTGCCACCACCCCAGGGAGGGGCACTGAAGCTTTCTTT.